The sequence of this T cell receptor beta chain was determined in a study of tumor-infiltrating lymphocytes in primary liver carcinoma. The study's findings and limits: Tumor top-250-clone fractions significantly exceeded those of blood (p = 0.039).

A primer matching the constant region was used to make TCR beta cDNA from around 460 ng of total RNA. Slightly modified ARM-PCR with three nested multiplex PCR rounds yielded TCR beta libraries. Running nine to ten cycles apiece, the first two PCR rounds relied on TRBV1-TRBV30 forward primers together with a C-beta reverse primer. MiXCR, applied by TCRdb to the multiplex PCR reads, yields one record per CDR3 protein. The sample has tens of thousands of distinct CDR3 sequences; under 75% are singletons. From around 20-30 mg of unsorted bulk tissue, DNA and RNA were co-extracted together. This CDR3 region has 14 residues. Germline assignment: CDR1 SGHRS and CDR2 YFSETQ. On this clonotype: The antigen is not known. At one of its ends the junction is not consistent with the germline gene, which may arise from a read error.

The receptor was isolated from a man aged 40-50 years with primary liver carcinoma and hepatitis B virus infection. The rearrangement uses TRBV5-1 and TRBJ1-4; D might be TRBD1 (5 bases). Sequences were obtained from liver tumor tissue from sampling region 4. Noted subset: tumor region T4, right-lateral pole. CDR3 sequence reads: CASGLNGGNEELFF. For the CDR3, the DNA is TGCGCCAGCGGCCTCAATGGGGGTAATGAAGAACTGTTTTTT.